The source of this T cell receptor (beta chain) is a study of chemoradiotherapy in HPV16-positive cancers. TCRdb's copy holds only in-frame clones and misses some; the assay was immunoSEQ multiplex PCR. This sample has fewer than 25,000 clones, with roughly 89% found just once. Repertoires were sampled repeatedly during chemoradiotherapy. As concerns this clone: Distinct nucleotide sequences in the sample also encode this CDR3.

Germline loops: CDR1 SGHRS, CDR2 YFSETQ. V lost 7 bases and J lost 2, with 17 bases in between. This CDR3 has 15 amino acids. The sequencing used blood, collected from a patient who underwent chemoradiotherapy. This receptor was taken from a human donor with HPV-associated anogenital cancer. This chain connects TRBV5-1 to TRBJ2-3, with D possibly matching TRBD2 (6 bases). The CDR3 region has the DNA TGCGCCAGCTCACTAAGGGGACTCTCCACAGATACGCAGTATTTT. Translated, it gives CASSLRGLSTDTQYF.